This TCR beta chain was recorded in a study of T cell repertoires in cytomegalovirus infection. Germline CDR1 and CDR2: MNHEY and SVGEGT. This CDR3 is 15 amino acids long. Trimming shortened V by 5 bases and J by 0 bases, and 13 bases separated the two germline ends. Details on this clonotype: Its antigen is as yet unknown.

TCRdb reanalysed the reads using MiXCR and keeps one entry per CDR3 protein. Of 680,000 or so distinct CDR3 sequences listed, approximately 33% are singletons. Regarding the study as a whole: The ex vivo response was dominated by HLA-C-restricted CMV-specific TCR beta clonotypes.

Sequencing used cultured PBMCs, obtained from culture after CMV antigen stimulation. V usage is TRBV6-2 or TRBV6-3 and J usage is TRBJ1-1; D possibly corresponds to TRBD1 (5 bases). The source is a human donor in good health (CMV status not recorded). Some clones in this sample may be carry-over from other donors' samples. DNA of the CDR3: TGTGCCAGCAGTGCCCCGAACAGGCTGAACACTGAAGCTTTCTTT. It translates to CASSAPNRLNTEAFF.